This is a list of T cell receptor beta chains from one sample in a study of OX40 agonist ivuxolimab in advanced cancers. Data came from immunoSEQ multiplex PCR; TCRdb stores just in-frame clones and leaves some out. The table lists some 80,000 clones, around 87% of them singletons. The material was CD4+ or CD8+ T cells sorted from blood, obtained in a trial of the OX40 agonist ivuxolimab. These TCRs come from an adult with an advanced solid tumor such as melanoma, head and neck, liver or kidney cancer. The CDR3 runs from the conserved cysteine through the conserved F or W.

v_gene	len	j_gene	CDR3aa
TRBV6-5	12	TRBJ2-5	CASGVGQETQYF
TRBV18	13	TRBJ2-5	CASSPGLQETQYF
TRBV5-8	11	TRBJ1-1	CASSLFTEAFF
TRBV27	14	TRBJ1-2	CASGHNQGAYGYTF
TRBV12-5	14	TRBJ2-3	CASGSGLATDTQYF
TRBV19	14	TRBJ1-1	CASSTRGKDTEAFF
TRBV19	13	TRBJ1-5	CASKEGVDQPQHF
TRBV10-1	13	TRBJ2-7	CASSTLDSSEQYF
TRBV10-1	14	TRBJ1-3	CASSSDASRNTIYF
TRBV5-8	16	TRBJ2-7	CASSLVGASGAYEQYF
TRBV6-5	12	TRBJ1-5	CASGTGRQPQHF
TRBV6-1	13	TRBJ2-7	CASSEHSPYEQYF
TRBV5-1	13	TRBJ1-2	CASSPLTVGGYTF
TRBV11-3	15	TRBJ2-1	CASSPGGSLNNEQFF
TRBV7-3	17	TRBJ2-2	CASSLTTLGQGAGELFF
TRBV5-1	13	TRBJ1-1	CASSWDTNTEAFF
TRBV30	11	TRBJ1-2	CAWRANYGYTF
TRBV19	15	TRBJ2-5	CASSIGGGVGETQYF
TRBV21-1	17	TRBJ1-1	CASSATWDRGSGTEAFF
TRBV7-2	14	TRBJ1-2	CASSLDSMNYGYTF
TRBV27	15	TRBJ2-1	CASRRSASSYNEQFF
TRBV10-3	12	TRBJ1-6	CAIGHVGAPLHF
TRBV10-2	13	TRBJ1-6	CASLDRVNSPLHF
TRBV6-6	15	TRBJ1-1	CASSYDARANTEAFF
TRBV11-2	11	TRBJ2-7	CASSPSDEQYF
TRBV30	14	TRBJ2-7	CAWSRRDASYEQYF
TRBV10-1	14	TRBJ2-1	CASSEASGRNEQFF
TRBV30	11	TRBJ1-5	CAWGQGQPQHF
TRBV29-1	13	TRBJ2-1	CSAQGRSYNEQFF